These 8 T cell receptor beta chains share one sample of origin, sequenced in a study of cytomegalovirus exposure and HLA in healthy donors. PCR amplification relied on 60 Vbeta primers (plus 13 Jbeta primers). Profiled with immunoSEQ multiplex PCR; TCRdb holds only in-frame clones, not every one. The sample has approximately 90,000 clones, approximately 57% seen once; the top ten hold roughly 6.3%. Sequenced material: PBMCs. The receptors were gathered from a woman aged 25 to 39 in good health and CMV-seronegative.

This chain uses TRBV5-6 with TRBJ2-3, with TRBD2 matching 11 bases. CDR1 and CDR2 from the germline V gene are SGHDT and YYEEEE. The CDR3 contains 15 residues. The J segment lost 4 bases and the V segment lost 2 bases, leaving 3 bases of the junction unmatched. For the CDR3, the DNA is TGTGCCAGCAGCTTAACTAGCGGGGGCCCAGATACGCAGTATTTT. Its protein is CASSLTSGGPDTQYF.

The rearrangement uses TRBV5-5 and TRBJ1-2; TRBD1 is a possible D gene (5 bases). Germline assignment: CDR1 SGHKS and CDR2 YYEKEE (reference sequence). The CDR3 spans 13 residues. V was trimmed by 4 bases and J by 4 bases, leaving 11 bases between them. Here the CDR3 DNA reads TGTGCCAGCAGCAAACCAGGGTTCTATGGCTACACCTTC. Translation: CASSKPGFYGYTF. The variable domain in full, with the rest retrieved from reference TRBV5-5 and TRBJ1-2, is DAGVTQSPTHLIKTRGQQVTLRCSPISGHKSVSWYQQVLGQGPQFIFQYYEKEERGRGNFPDRFSARQFPNYSSELNVNALLLGDSALYLCASSKPGFYGYTFGSGTRLTVV.

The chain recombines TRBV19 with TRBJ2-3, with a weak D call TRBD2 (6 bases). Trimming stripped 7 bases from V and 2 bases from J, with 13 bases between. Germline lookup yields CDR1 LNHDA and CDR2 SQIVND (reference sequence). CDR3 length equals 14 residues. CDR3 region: CASIGTAPTDTQYF. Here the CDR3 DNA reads TGTGCCAGTATTGGGACTGCACCCACAGATACGCAGTATTTT.

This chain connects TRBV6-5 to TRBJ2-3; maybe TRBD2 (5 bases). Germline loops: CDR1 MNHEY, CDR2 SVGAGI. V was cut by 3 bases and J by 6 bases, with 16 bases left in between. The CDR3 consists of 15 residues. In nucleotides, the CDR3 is TGTGCCAGCAGTTATGGGGAGTACGACCGGGATACGCAGTATTTT. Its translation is CASSYGEYDRDTQYF.

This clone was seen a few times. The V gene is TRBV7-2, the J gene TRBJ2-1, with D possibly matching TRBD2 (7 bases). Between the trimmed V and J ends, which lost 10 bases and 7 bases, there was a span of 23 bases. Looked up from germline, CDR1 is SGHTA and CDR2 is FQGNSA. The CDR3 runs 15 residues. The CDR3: CATFFPDSGKNEQFF. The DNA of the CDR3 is TGTGCCACCTTTTTCCCGGACAGCGGGAAGAATGAGCAGTTCTTC. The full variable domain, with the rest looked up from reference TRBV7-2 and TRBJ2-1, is GAGVSQSPSNKVTEKGKDVELRCDPISGHTALYWYRQSLGQGLEFLIYFQGNSAPDKSGLPSDRFSAERTGGSVSTLTIQRTQQEDSAVYLCATFFPDSGKNEQFFGPGTRLTVL.

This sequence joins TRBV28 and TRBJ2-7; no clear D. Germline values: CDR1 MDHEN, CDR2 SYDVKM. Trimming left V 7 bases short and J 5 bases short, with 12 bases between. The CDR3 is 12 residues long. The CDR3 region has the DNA TGTGCCAGCACCCAAGCCGCAAACGAGCAGTACTTC. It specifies CASTQAANEQYF. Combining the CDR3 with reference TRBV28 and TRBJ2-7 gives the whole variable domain DVKVTQSSRYLVKRTGEKVFLECVQDMDHENMFWYRQDPGLGLRLIYFSYDVKMKEKGDIPEGYSVSREKKERFSLILESASTNQTSMYLCASTQAANEQYFGPGTRLTVT.

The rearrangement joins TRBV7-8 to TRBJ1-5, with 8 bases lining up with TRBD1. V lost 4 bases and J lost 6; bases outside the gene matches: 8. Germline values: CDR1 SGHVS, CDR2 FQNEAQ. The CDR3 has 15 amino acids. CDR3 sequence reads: CASSWDRQGAQPQHF. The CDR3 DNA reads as TGTGCCAGCAGCTGGGACAGGCAAGGGGCTCAGCCCCAGCATTTT.

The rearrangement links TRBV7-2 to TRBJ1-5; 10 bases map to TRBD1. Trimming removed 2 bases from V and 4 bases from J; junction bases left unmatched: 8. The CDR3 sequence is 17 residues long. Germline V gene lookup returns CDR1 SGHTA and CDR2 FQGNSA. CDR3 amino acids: CASSLSGLGQGNQPQHF. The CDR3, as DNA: TGTGCCAGCAGCTTATCGGGGTTGGGACAGGGGAATCAGCCCCAGCATTTT.